The 21 T cell receptor beta chains presented below share a single source sample, sequenced in a study of CD4 T cells in relation to SARS-CoV-2 and coronaviruses. The table came from immunoSEQ multiplex PCR; TCRdb's copy has only in-frame clones and leaves some out. Counted here are 60,000 to 65,000 clones, approximately 94% occurring once; the ten biggest clones make up 0.14%. CD4+ T cells from unexposed donors were obtained before the COVID-19 pandemic (2011-2018). Input material: naive CD4+ T cells from PBMCs. Indicated subset: naive CD4+ T cells isolated by negative enrichment. These receptors were taken from a human donor in good health.

The chain carries TRBV5-1 and TRBJ2-1; 10 bases fit TRBD2. This CDR3 contains 14 residues. Trimming cost V 0 bases and J 14 bases; bases outside gene matches: 8. CDR1 is SGHRS, CDR2 YFSETQ, per germline. CDR3 nucleotide sequence: TGCGCCAGCAGCTTGGGGCTAGCGGGAGTCGGGGAGTTCTTC. Its translation: CASSLGLAGVGEFF.

V usage is TRBV28 and J usage is TRBJ1-6; 7 bases align to TRBD1. The V gene's germline CDR1 is MDHEN and CDR2 SYDVKM. The CDR3 is 15 residues long. The V and J ends lost 2 bases and 5 bases, in that order; junction bases with no gene match: 3. CDR3 sequence (DNA): TGTGCCAGCAGTTTAAGGGACAGACATAATTCACCCCTCCACTTT. Translating gives CASSLRDRHNSPLHF.

The chain employs TRBV11-3 and TRBJ2-1, with 10 bases lining up with TRBD2. This CDR3 contains 15 residues. Germline V gene lookup returns CDR1 SGHNT and CDR2 YENEEA. After removal of 5 bases from V and 7 bases from J, the junction contained 8 bases not matched to a gene. The DNA for the CDR3 is TGTGCCAGCAGCCCAGGTTCTAGCGGGGGAAATGAGCAGTTCTTC. Protein: CASSPGSSGGNEQFF.

V and J are TRBV19 and TRBJ2-1; 11 bases are a match to TRBD1. With 6 bases clipped from V and 9 bases from J, the junction kept 13 bases outside the gene matches. This CDR3 has 16 amino acids. Germline assignment: CDR1 LNHDA and CDR2 SQIVND (reference sequence). CDR3 in DNA: TGTGCCAGTAGGGTTGGTGGGACAGGGGGAAGCTTTGAGCAGTTCTTC. Translation gives CASRVGGTGGSFEQFF.

The chain recombines TRBV6-5 with TRBJ2-3; 7 bases are a match to TRBD2. CDR3 length: 15 amino acids. In germline, CDR1 is MNHEY, CDR2 SVGAGI. The V segment lost 6 bases and the J segment 3 bases; nucleotides outside the gene matches: 9. Here the CDR3 reads CASSHRGGGTDTQYF. The CDR3 DNA is TGTGCCAGCAGCCATCGTGGGGGAGGGACAGATACGCAGTATTTT.

This chain uses TRBV7-6 with TRBJ2-7, with 13 bases matching TRBD2. The CDR3 consists of 15 residues. V shed 5 bases, J shed 3 bases, and the junction held 4 bases outside the gene matches. Looked up from germline, CDR1 is SGHVS and CDR2 is FNYEAQ. This chain's CDR3 is CASSLRLAGGYEQYF. Here the CDR3 DNA reads TGTGCCAGCAGCCTCCGACTAGCGGGAGGCTACGAGCAGTACTTC.

This clone was seen once. The chain links TRBV5-1 to TRBJ2-2; the D gene is possibly TRBD2 (6 bases). Trimming took off 4 bases at V and 0 bases at J, with 16 bases between the two ends. CDR1 SGHRS and CDR2 YFSETQ come from the germline V gene. This CDR3 region has 17 residues. This CDR3 is CASSRDWMGANTGELFF. As DNA, the CDR3 is TGCGCCAGCAGCCGGGACTGGATGGGTGCGAACACCGGGGAGCTGTTTTTT.

The V call is TRBV30, the J call TRBJ2-4; 14 bases are shared with TRBD2. With 3 bases clipped from V and 8 bases from J, the junction kept 15 bases outside the gene matches. CDR1 is GTSNPN, CDR2 SVGIG, per germline (reference sequence). This CDR3 comprises 18 residues. The CDR3: CAWSLGTSGSGGLYIQYF. The CDR3 DNA is TGTGCCTGGAGCCTAGGGACTAGCGGGAGTGGGGGTTTATACATTCAGTACTTC. The complete variable domain, with remaining parts taken from reference TRBV30 and TRBJ2-4, reads SQTIHQWPATLVQPVGSPLSLECTVEGTSNPNLYWYRQAAGRGLQLLFYSVGIGQISSEVPQNLSASRPQDRQFILSSKKLLLSDSGFYLCAWSLGTSGSGGLYIQYFGAGTRLSVL.

This chain connects TRBV7-6 to TRBJ2-5; unclear D gene. CDR3 length equals 14 residues. In germline, CDR1 is SGHVS, CDR2 FNYEAQ. The V gene lost 1 base and the J gene lost 5 bases, with 11 bases spanning the gap. The CDR3 sequence is CASSLGVLGETQYF. Here the CDR3 DNA reads TGTGCCAGCAGCTTAGGAGTTTTGGGCGAGACCCAGTACTTC.

This sequence joins TRBV4-1 and TRBJ2-1; 11 nucleotides agree with TRBD2. The CDR3 covers 19 residues. Germline V CDR1 and CDR2: MGHRA, YSYEKL. V lost 1 base and J lost 0; bases outside the gene matches: 8. DNA of the CDR3: TGCGCCAGCAGCCAAGGGAAGGGACTAGCGGAGCGCTCCTACAATGAGCAGTTCTTC. Its protein is CASSQGKGLAERSYNEQFF.

V and J are TRBV29-1 and TRBJ2-1; D is unclear. The CDR3 length is 10 residues. Trimming cost V 7 bases and J 10 bases, with 11 bases left between them. Germline CDR1 and CDR2: SQVTM and ANQGSEA. The CDR3 DNA reads as TGCAGCGCCTCAGTGGGGGAGCAGTTCTTC. This codes for CSASVGEQFF.

The chain couples TRBV6-5 to TRBJ2-7; D is unresolved. The germline V and J ends were trimmed by 2 bases and 5 bases, with 10 bases remaining between them. This CDR3 has 13 residues. From germline, CDR1 is MNHEY and CDR2 SVGAGI. CDR3 region: CASSYVASNEQYF. The CDR3 DNA reads TGTGCCAGCAGTTACGTGGCTTCTAACGAGCAGTACTTC.

The rearrangement joins TRBV18 to TRBJ2-7; 15 bases map to TRBD2. The CDR3 extends over 18 amino acids. V lost 2 bases and J lost 4; bases outside the gene matches: 9. Germline CDR1 reads KGHSH; CDR2 reads LQKENI. CDR3: CASSPAGLAGGGLYEQYF. Here the CDR3 DNA reads TGTGCCAGCTCACCAGCGGGACTAGCGGGAGGAGGCTTATACGAGCAGTACTTC.

The V and J genes are TRBV11-2 and TRBJ2-3; 9 bases line up with TRBD2. The germline CDR1 and CDR2 sequences are SGHAT and FQNNGV. Germline trimming cut 4 bases from V and 2 bases from J; bases unmatched to any gene: 7. The CDR3 totals 16 residues. Written as DNA, the CDR3 is TGTGCCAGCAGCTCCCAGACTAGCGGCTTCACAGATACGCAGTATTTT. The encoded protein is CASSSQTSGFTDTQYF.

V gene TRBV5-6 combines with J gene TRBJ1-5, with 7 bases that match TRBD1. The V segment lost 0 bases and the J segment 3 bases; nucleotides outside the gene matches: 3. The germline V gene encodes CDR1 SGHDT and CDR2 YYEEEE. The CDR3 is 15 residues long. This CDR3 is CASSLGDRDNQPQHF. The CDR3 nucleotides read TGTGCCAGCAGCTTGGGAGACAGGGACAATCAGCCCCAGCATTTT. Based on the CDR3 plus reference TRBV5-6 and TRBJ1-5, the full variable domain is DAGVTQSPTHLIKTRGQQVTLRCSPKSGHDTVSWYQQALGQGPQFIFQYYEEEERQRGNFPDRFSGHQFPNYSSELNVNALLLGDSALYLCASSLGDRDNQPQHFGDGTRLSIL.

The gene calls are TRBV12-3 or TRBV12-4 and TRBJ1-5; D is ambiguous. This CDR3 comprises 13 residues. V was pared by 3 bases and J by 7 bases, with 10 bases between. In nucleotides, the CDR3 is TGTGCCAGCAGTTTCGGTGAGGTACAGCCCCAGCATTTT. Protein product: CASSFGEVQPQHF.

This clone was recorded once. The gene calls are TRBV5-1 and TRBJ2-3, with D unclear. CDR1 and CDR2 from the germline V gene are SGHRS and YFSETQ. The V gene lost 2 bases and the J gene lost 4 bases, with 8 bases spanning the gap. The CDR3 contains 13 residues. The CDR3 here is CASSFRFPDTQYF. In DNA form, the CDR3 reads TGCGCCAGCAGCTTCAGGTTTCCAGATACGCAGTATTTT.

J is TRBJ2-1 and V is TRBV28; 11 bases align to TRBD1. Per the germline V gene, CDR1 is MDHEN and CDR2 is SYDVKM. The V and J ends lost 8 bases and 0 bases, in that order; junction bases with no gene match: 6. The CDR3 is 16 residues long. The CDR3 region has the DNA TGTGCCAGCGGCGGACAGGGGGCTCTCTCCTACAATGAGCAGTTCTTC. Translating it yields CASGGQGALSYNEQFF. Looking up the rest from reference TRBV28 and TRBJ2-1 gives the full variable domain: DVKVTQSSRYLVKRTGEKVFLECVQDMDHENMFWYRQDPGLGLRLIYFSYDVKMKEKGDIPEGYSVSREKKERFSLILESASTNQTSMYLCASGGQGALSYNEQFFGPGTRLTVL.

The chain carries TRBV5-1 and TRBJ2-7, with TRBD1 matching over 7 bases. The CDR3 is 16 amino acids. Germline V CDR1 and CDR2: SGHRS, YFSETQ. V lost 4 bases to trimming and J lost 3 bases; unmatched junction nucleotides: 13. The DNA of the CDR3 is TGCGCCAGCAGCCCGACCCCGGACAGGCAGATCTACGAGCAGTACTTC. As protein: CASSPTPDRQIYEQYF. The full variable domain, rest sourced from reference TRBV5-1 and TRBJ2-7, is KAGVTQTPRYLIKTRGQQVTLSCSPISGHRSVSWYQQTPGQGLQFLFEYFSETQRNKGNFPGRFSGRQFSNSRSEMNVSTLELGDSALYLCASSPTPDRQIYEQYFGPGTRLTVT.

The chain employs TRBV9 and TRBJ2-3, with D perhaps matching TRBD1 (5 bases). This CDR3 spans 16 amino acids. Germline V lookup: CDR1 SGDLS, CDR2 YYNGEE. V lost 0 bases to trimming and J lost 1 base, with 12 bases between them. CDR3 loop: CASSVGLGVGTDTQYF. For the CDR3, the DNA is TGTGCCAGCAGCGTAGGGCTAGGGGTGGGCACAGATACGCAGTATTTT.

This clone has only one observation. The chain couples TRBV14 to TRBJ2-7; TRBD1 matches at 7 bases. From germline, CDR1 is SGHDN and CDR2 FVKESK. This CDR3 comprises 18 residues. With 4 bases clipped from V and 0 bases from J, the junction kept 15 bases outside the gene matches. The CDR3 coding sequence is TGTGCCAGCAGCCCCACAAGGACAGGACTCACTTTCTCCTACGAGCAGTACTTC. It codes for CASSPTRTGLTFSYEQYF.